One sample yielded the 9 T cell receptor beta chains listed below, sequenced in a study of T cells in localized non-small cell lung cancer. Clones were read by immunoSEQ multiplex PCR, and TCRdb kept only the in-frame ones, dropping some. The sample lists fewer than 30,000 clones; 80% to 90% were seen once. The sample in question was peripheral blood, obtained before any cancer treatment. All receptors come from a woman between 40 and 69 years old with stage I lung adenocarcinoma.

This chain uses TRBV6-1 with TRBJ2-7; a weak D match, TRBD2 (6 bases). The CDR3 has 11 residues. Germline CDR1 is MNHNS and CDR2 is SASEGT. V lost 5 bases and J lost 6, with 8 bases in between. The CDR3 reads CASSMGGEQYF. The CDR3 region has the DNA TGTGCCAGCAGTATGGGAGGCGAGCAGTACTTC.

The chain employs TRBV19 and TRBJ1-2; 10 bases match TRBD1. V trimming: 5 bases; J trimming: 8 bases; junction bases outside the gene matches: 5. Germline assignment: CDR1 LNHDA and CDR2 SQIVND (reference sequence). The CDR3 spans 13 residues. The CDR3: CASSRGQGRGYTF. CDR3 nucleotide sequence: TGTGCCAGTAGTCGGGGACAGGGGAGAGGCTACACCTTC.

CDR3 in amino acids: CASSLEERGWETQYF. The CDR3 nucleotides read TGCGCCAGCAGCTTGGAGGAGCGGGGGTGGGAGACCCAGTACTTC. This sequence joins TRBV5-1 and TRBJ2-5, with 8 bases that match TRBD2. The V and J ends lost 0 bases and 5 bases, in that order; junction bases with no gene match: 6. The CDR3 covers 15 residues. The germline gives CDR1 SGHRS, CDR2 YFSETQ.

The chain is built from TRBV5-4 and TRBJ2-3; 9 nucleotides line up with TRBD2. The CDR3 loop spans 17 amino acids. The V and J ends lost 0 bases and 0 bases, in that order; junction bases with no gene match: 5. Germline V lookup: CDR1 SGHNT, CDR2 YYREEE (reference sequence). CDR3: CASSLVSSGTSTDTQYF. CDR3 DNA sequence: TGTGCCAGCAGCTTGGTTTCTAGCGGGACAAGCACAGATACGCAGTATTTT. Looking up the rest from reference TRBV5-4 and TRBJ2-3 gives the full variable domain: ETGVTQSPTHLIKTRGQQVTLRCSSQSGHNTVSWYQQALGQGPQFIFQYYREEENGRGNFPPRFSGLQFPNYSSELNVNALELDDSALYLCASSLVSSGTSTDTQYFGPGTRLTVL.

The DNA for the CDR3 is TGCGCCAGCAGCCAAGCCCTTTGGAATCAGCAGTACTTC. Amino acid sequence: CASSQALWNQQYF. The rearrangement links TRBV4-3 to TRBJ2-7; no reliable D call. Trimming took 1 base from V and 8 from J, leaving 12 bases between them. CDR1 and CDR2 (germline): LGHNA, YSLEER. This CDR3 is built from 13 residues.

This clone was detected only once. The chain couples TRBV28 to TRBJ2-2; D is uncertain. The CDR3 runs to 13 residues. Per the germline V gene, CDR1 is MDHEN and CDR2 is SYDVKM. The germline V and J ends were trimmed by 6 bases and 7 bases, with 12 bases remaining between them. This CDR3 is CASRRPGNGELFF. Written as DNA, the CDR3 is TGTGCCAGCAGACGACCTGGGAACGGGGAGCTGTTTTTT.

This clone was seen only a few times. The V call is TRBV25-1, the J call TRBJ1-2; D is unclear. The V gene lost 3 bases and the J gene lost 5 bases, with 13 bases spanning the gap. The CDR3 runs to 14 residues. Germline-derived CDR1 and CDR2 are MGHDK and SYGVNS. CDR3 sequence: CASSDPATAYGYTF. The CDR3 coding sequence is TGTGCCAGCAGTGATCCGGCCACCGCGTATGGCTACACCTTC.

The genes are TRBV9 and TRBJ2-7; D is unclear. This CDR3 is 13 amino acids long. Trimming took off 2 bases at V and 6 bases at J, with 12 bases between the two ends. Germline loops: CDR1 SGDLS, CDR2 YYNGEE. This CDR3 is CASSVYKASEQYF. CDR3 DNA sequence: TGTGCCAGCAGCGTGTACAAAGCCTCCGAGCAGTACTTC.

This sequence joins TRBV27 and TRBJ1-5, with D possibly TRBD1 on 5 matching bases. The CDR3 is 13 residues long. CDR1 and CDR2 (germline): MNHEY, SMNVEV (reference sequence). V was clipped by 7 bases and J by 3 bases, with 10 bases between them. The CDR3 loop reads CASKPGLNQPQHF. The CDR3 DNA sequence: TGTGCCAGCAAACCGGGGCTCAATCAGCCCCAGCATTTT.